The 10 T cell receptor beta chains listed next were all sequenced from one sample in a study of blood T cell repertoires in COVID-19 (dated by TCRdb to the early 2020s). Receptor libraries were prepared by the immunoSEQ multiplex PCR assay. TCRdb's version of the immuneACCESS table is confined to in-frame rearrangements and falls short of the full clone set. An unresolved V gene accounts for under half of the shortfall where checked; the remainder is of unknown origin. In this sample the table shows 120,000 to 150,000 clones, roughly nine tenths of which occur a single time. The ten top clones hold around 1.5% of the sample. What was sequenced was peripheral blood. The receptors were sampled from a human donor in a cohort sampled during active COVID-19.

The chain joins TRBV5-1 to TRBJ2-5; 12 bases fit TRBD2. Per germline, CDR1 SGHRS and CDR2 YFSETQ. Unmatched junction bases numbered 6, after V lost 0 bases and J lost 0 bases. The CDR3 length is 18 residues. DNA for the CDR3: TGCGCCAGCAGCTTGGCGCCTAGCGGGGGGGCGTACCAAGAGACCCAGTACTTC. The encoded protein is CASSLAPSGGAYQETQYF.

The rearrangement joins TRBV6-5 to TRBJ2-5, with D possibly matching TRBD2 (6 bases). CDR3 size: 16 residues. V gave up 0 bases and J gave up 4 bases, with 15 bases separating them. From germline, CDR1 is MNHEY and CDR2 SVGAGI. The CDR3 nucleotides are TGTGCCAGCAGTTACTCCGGGACTTTTCTTGCAGAGACCCAGTACTTC. It translates to CASSYSGTFLAETQYF.

This clone was recorded only once. The rearrangement joins TRBV4-3 to TRBJ2-5; D might be TRBD2 (6 bases). Germline V lookup: CDR1 LGHNA, CDR2 YSLEER. The V end was cut by 0 bases, the J end by 5 bases, with 16 bases between. The CDR3 length is 16 residues. CDR3 loop: CASSQDGEGRMETQYF. The CDR3 DNA is TGCGCCAGCAGCCAAGATGGGGAAGGGAGGATGGAGACCCAGTACTTC.

The chain uses TRBV6-5 and TRBJ1-2, with 7 nucleotides matching TRBD1. The CDR3 has 14 residues. Germline loops: CDR1 MNHEY, CDR2 SVGAGI. V was clipped by 3 bases and J by 6 bases; unmatched bases: 7. In nucleotides, the CDR3 is TGTGCCAGCAGTTATACAGGGGAAGAACATGGCTACACCTTC. This translates into CASSYTGEEHGYTF.

V is TRBV7-2 and J is TRBJ2-5; TRBD2 agrees at 11 bases. The trim removed 1 base at V and 4 bases at J, leaving 5 bases unmatched. Germline V lookup: CDR1 SGHTA, CDR2 FQGNSA. The CDR3 contains 16 residues. CDR3 loop: CASSLGPSGGSETQYF. CDR3 sequence (DNA): TGTGCCAGCAGCTTAGGGCCTAGCGGGGGGTCAGAGACCCAGTACTTC. Combining the CDR3 with reference TRBV7-2 and TRBJ2-5 gives the whole variable domain GAGVSQSPSNKVTEKGKDVELRCDPISGHTALYWYRQSLGQGLEFLIYFQGNSAPDKSGLPSDRFSAERTGGSVSTLTIQRTQQEDSAVYLCASSLGPSGGSETQYFGPGTRLLVL.

This chain uses TRBV13 with TRBJ2-5; no clear D gene. The germline CDR1 and CDR2 sequences are PRHDT and FYEKMQ (reference sequence). V was cut by 0 bases and J by 5 bases, with 4 bases left in between. This CDR3 has 12 residues. CDR3 amino acids: CASSLGRETQYF. The CDR3 DNA reads as TGTGCCAGCAGCTTAGGGCGCGAGACCCAGTACTTC.

This rearrangement joins TRBV7-3 to TRBJ1-1; D is unresolved. V gave up 5 bases and J gave up 4 bases, with 14 bases separating them. From germline, CDR1 is SGHTA and CDR2 FQGTGA. CDR3 size: 14 residues. CDR3 in DNA: TGTGCCAGCAGCCCCCGACGCGGGAGCACTGAAGCTTTCTTT. It codes for CASSPRRGSTEAFF.

The chain uses TRBV30 and TRBJ2-2; 8 nucleotides align to TRBD2. V shed 2 bases and J 1 base; nucleotides not matched to a gene: 9. The CDR3 sequence is 17 residues long. Germline assignment: CDR1 GTSNPN and CDR2 SVGIG (reference sequence). As DNA, the CDR3 is TGTGCCTGGAGTCTACCCTTAGCGGGGCAGAACACCGGGGAGCTGTTTTTT. It specifies CAWSLPLAGQNTGELFF.

The chain combines TRBV18 with TRBJ1-2, with D possibly matching TRBD1 (6 bases). Per germline, CDR1 KGHSH and CDR2 LQKENI. The ends were cut back, 3 bases at V and 2 bases at J, with 13 bases in the middle. This CDR3 has 15 residues. CDR3 in amino acids: CASSPLQGENYGYTF. The CDR3 nucleotides are TGTGCCAGCTCACCGCTACAGGGAGAAAACTATGGCTACACCTTC.

The gene calls are TRBV5-6 and TRBJ2-7, with 9 bases aligning to TRBD1. Germline trimming cut 4 bases from V and 4 bases from J; bases unmatched to any gene: 6. CDR1 and CDR2 from the germline V gene are SGHDT and YYEEEE. The CDR3 covers 14 residues. As DNA, the CDR3 is TGTGCCAGCAGCCCCGGGACAGGGAATTACGAGCAGTACTTC. It encodes CASSPGTGNYEQYF.